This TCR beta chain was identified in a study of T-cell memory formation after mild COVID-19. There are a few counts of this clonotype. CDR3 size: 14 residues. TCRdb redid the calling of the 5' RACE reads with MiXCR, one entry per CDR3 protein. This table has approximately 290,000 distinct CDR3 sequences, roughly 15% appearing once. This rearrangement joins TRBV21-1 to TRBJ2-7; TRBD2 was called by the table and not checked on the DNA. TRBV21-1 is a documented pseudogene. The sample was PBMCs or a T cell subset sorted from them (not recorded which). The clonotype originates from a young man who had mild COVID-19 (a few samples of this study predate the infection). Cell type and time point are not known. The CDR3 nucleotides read TGTGCCAGCAGCAAAGCCGTAGCGAATTACGAGCAGTACGTC. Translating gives CASSKAVANYEQYV.